This T cell receptor beta chain was retrieved from a study of OX40 agonist ivuxolimab in advanced cancers. As for the study in general: Patients in the trial were receiving intravenous ivuxolimab every 2 weeks, at doses of 0.01 to 10 mg/kg. Among those treated, three patients had partial responses, one with hepatocellular carcinoma and two with cutaneous melanoma.

Overall study findings and caveats: Expanded peripheral T cells had an undetermined antigen specificity. With doses of 0.1-3.0 mg/kg, partial responders showed among the lowest clonal expansion.

The data were produced by immunoSEQ multiplex PCR, yet TCRdb's version contains in-frame clones alone and is incomplete. The sample holds roughly 60,000 clones, approximately 84% seen once. This CDR3 region has 14 residues. V was pared by 4 bases and J by 4 bases, with 4 bases of the junction left unmatched. Germline V gives CDR1 SNHLY, CDR2 FYNNEI. For this clone: Antigen specificity is unknown. Other DNA sequences from this sample encode an identical CDR3 as well.

This specimen was CD4+ or CD8+ T cells sorted from blood, taken in a trial of the OX40 agonist ivuxolimab. V gene TRBV2 combines with J gene TRBJ1-2, with 9 bases matching TRBD1. This receptor was obtained from an adult with an advanced solid tumor such as melanoma, head and neck, liver or kidney cancer. The CDR3 nucleotides read TGTGCCAGCAGTGTGGACAGGGGATTCTATGGCTACACCTTC. It translates to CASSVDRGFYGYTF.